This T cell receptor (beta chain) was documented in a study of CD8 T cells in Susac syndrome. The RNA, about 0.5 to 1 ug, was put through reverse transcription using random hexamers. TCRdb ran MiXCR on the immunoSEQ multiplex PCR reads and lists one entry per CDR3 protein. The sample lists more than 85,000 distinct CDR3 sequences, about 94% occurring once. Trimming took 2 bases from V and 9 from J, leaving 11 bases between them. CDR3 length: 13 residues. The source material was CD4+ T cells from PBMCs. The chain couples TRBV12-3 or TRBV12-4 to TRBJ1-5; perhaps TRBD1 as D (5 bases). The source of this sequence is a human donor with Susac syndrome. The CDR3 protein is CASSLQDQGPQHF. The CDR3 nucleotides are TGTGCCAGCAGTTTACAGGATCAGGGGCCCCAGCATTTT.